This T cell receptor beta chain was documented in a study of CD8 T cells in Susac syndrome. V dropped 2 bases and J dropped 1 base, with 7 bases sitting between them. Germline V CDR1 and CDR2: SGHRS, YFSETQ. The CDR3 covers 15 residues. RNA was extracted with the RNeasy kit, and a quantity of roughly 0.45 to 1 ug was reverse transcribed using random hexamers. With immunoSEQ multiplex PCR, TCR beta CDR3 was amplified across 54 Vbeta and 13 Jbeta. In TCRdb, the immunoSEQ multiplex PCR reads were re-called with MiXCR into one record per CDR3 protein. The sample consists of just over 150,000 distinct CDR3 sequences, roughly 95% of them appearing once. The T cells that were sequenced for TCR beta were CD8+ and CD4+ cells from blood. Treatment-naive patients with stable or active relapsing-remitting disease were the multiple sclerosis controls. CD8+ and CD4+ T cells were negatively isolated; TEMRA cells were FACS-enriched.

Sequences were obtained from CD8+ T cells from PBMCs. The chain employs TRBV5-1 and TRBJ2-6; D not certain. The origin of this receptor is a human donor with multiple sclerosis. CDR3 loop: CASSFGESGANVLTF. CDR3 bases: TGCGCCAGCAGCTTTGGCGAATCTGGGGCCAACGTCCTGACTTTC.